These T cell receptor beta chains were read from a single sample in a study of shared clonotypes between healthy human individuals. Assay used: immunoSEQ multiplex PCR; TCRdb lists only in-frame clones, some missing. Among about 320,000 clones listed, roughly 87% were seen once. The sample was memory CD8+ T cells sorted from blood. The receptor set was obtained from a man younger than 35 in good health. Each CDR3 is given with its conserved first and last residue. The order of the fields is CDR3 DNA, CDR3 protein, clone size, D gene, J gene, CDR3 length, V gene. A D gene is named only where the DNA matches it firmly. Not all rows give a size; the values are once, few, many and, for expanded clones, a class.

TGTGCCAGCAGCCCGGTAAACACAGATACGCAGTATTTT	CASSPVNTDTQYF	-	-	TRBJ2-3	13	TRBV7-9
TGCGCCAGCAGCCAAGAGTCCAAAAACATTCAGTACTTC	CASSQESKNIQYF	-	-	TRBJ2-4	13	TRBV4-1
TGTGCCAGCACCGCAAACGGCGCAGCAGAGTATGGCTACACCTTC	CASTANGAAEYGYTF	few	-	TRBJ1-2	15	TRBV6-6
TGTGCCAGCAGCACGGACAAATACACCGGGGAGCTGTTTTTT	CASSTDKYTGELFF	-	-	TRBJ2-2	14	TRBV5-4
TGTGCCACCAGAGAATTAGACGGCGGCAATTCACCCCTCCACTTT	CATRELDGGNSPLHF	-	-	TRBJ1-6	15	TRBV6-5
TGCAGCGTCGAAACAGGGGGCCCCTATGGCTACACCTTC	CSVETGGPYGYTF	-	TRBD1	TRBJ1-2	13	TRBV29-1
TGCGCCAGCAGCCACTCAGACAGGGGGCTCTACGAGCAGTACTTC	CASSHSDRGLYEQYF	-	TRBD1	TRBJ2-7	15	TRBV4-1
TGCAGCGTTGAAATGGATTGGGCCGGGGAGCTGTTTTTT	CSVEMDWAGELFF	-	-	TRBJ2-2	13	TRBV29-1
TGTGCCAGCAGTTTCGAGGCTGGCTACGAGCAGTACTTC	CASSFEAGYEQYF	-	-	TRBJ2-7	13	TRBV27
TGTGCCAGCAGTGAGGGACAGCTCTACGAGCAGTACTTC	CASSEGQLYEQYF	-	TRBD1	TRBJ2-7	13	TRBV6-5
TGTGCCTGGAACCGGGGACAAAACACAGATACGCAGTATTTT	CAWNRGQNTDTQYF	-	-	TRBJ2-3	14	TRBV30
TGCGCCAGCAGCCAAGATAACTCTCACCCCTACGAGCAGTACTTC	CASSQDNSHPYEQYF	once	-	TRBJ2-7	15	TRBV4-3
TGTGCCAGCAACTTAGCGGGAGGGCCCTCCTACGAGCAGTACTTC	CASNLAGGPSYEQYF	-	TRBD2	TRBJ2-7	15	TRBV6-5
TGTGCCAGCAGCTTTACGGGGCAGGACGAGCAGTACTTC	CASSFTGQDEQYF	-	-	TRBJ2-7	13	TRBV5-4
TGTGCCAGCAGCTGGGCTCGAGGGGACTACGAGCAGTACTTC	CASSWARGDYEQYF	once	-	TRBJ2-7	14	TRBV5-4
TGCGCCAGCAGCTTGGAGGGGGGCTTCGCAGATACGCAGTATTTT	CASSLEGGFADTQYF	many	-	TRBJ2-3	15	TRBV5-1
TGTGCCAGCAGCTTAGGGGGGACAGGGATCTACGAGCAGTACTTC	CASSLGGTGIYEQYF	-	TRBD1	TRBJ2-7	15	TRBV7-9
TGTGCCAGCCTGGAGGCTGGGAACACTGAAGCTTTCTTT	CASLEAGNTEAFF	-	-	TRBJ1-1	13	TRBV6-6
TGTGCCTGGAGGCCCCTTGGGGCCCCTACAGATACGCAGTATTTT	CAWRPLGAPTDTQYF	-	-	TRBJ2-3	15	TRBV30
TGCGCCAGCAGCTCCATCTCAGCGGGGGTTACCTACGAGCAGTACTTC	CASSSISAGVTYEQYF	-	TRBD2	TRBJ2-7	16	TRBV5-1
TGTGCCAGCAGCCGGGGCAGGGGGAACTCCTACGAGCAGTACTTC	CASSRGRGNSYEQYF	-	TRBD1	TRBJ2-7	15	TRBV7-2
TGTGCCAGCAGTCCCAGCGCCAGCTCCTACGAGCAGTACTTC	CASSPSASSYEQYF	-	-	TRBJ2-7	14	TRBV25-1
TGTGCCAGAAGCTTCACCCGTGAGGGCTATGAAGCTTTCTTT	CARSFTREGYEAFF	-	-	TRBJ1-1	14	TRBV5-3
TGTGCCAGCAGTGACCGCGGTGGGGCTAGCGGGTGGAATGAGCAGTTCTTC	CASSDRGGASGWNEQFF	-	TRBD2	TRBJ2-1	17	TRBV2
TGTGCCAGCAGTTCGACCGGGGCATCAATTTATGGCTACACCTTC	CASSSTGASIYGYTF	-	-	TRBJ1-2	15	TRBV27
TGCAGCGCCTGGGCCTCCTACGAGCAGTACTTC	CSAWASYEQYF	-	-	TRBJ2-7	11	TRBV29-1
TGCGCCAGCAGCCCTGGACAGGCGTCGTATGGCTACACCTTC	CASSPGQASYGYTF	-	TRBD1	TRBJ1-2	14	TRBV4-1